This entry lists 25 T cell receptor beta chains sequenced from one sample in a study of neurological immune-mediated disorders. TCRdb independently ran MiXCR on the 5' RACE reads; one entry per CDR3 protein. The repertoire holds about 58,000 distinct CDR3 sequences, with roughly 3.5% as singletons. Sequenced sample: PBMCs. The receptors were sampled from a man younger than 45 with multiple sclerosis.

In this sample, this clonotype turned up many times. CDR3 sequence (DNA): TGTGCCTGGAGCGGCCCCCTAGGTTGGATCGGGGAGCTGTTTTTT. Translating gives CAWSGPLGWIGELFF. The rearrangement links TRBV30 to TRBJ2-2; no reliable D call. The V gene lost 3 bases and the J gene lost 7 bases, with 18 bases spanning the gap. In germline, CDR1 is GTSNPN, CDR2 SVGIG (reference sequence). This CDR3 is 15 amino acids long.

This clonotype was seen at least ten times. V and J are TRBV28 and TRBJ2-7; 9 nucleotides align to TRBD2. The V gene's germline CDR1 is MDHEN and CDR2 SYDVKM. J was trimmed by 2 bases and V by 2 bases; bases with no gene match: 7. This CDR3 contains 16 residues. DNA for the CDR3: TGTGCCAGCAGTTTAATCACCGGGACTAGCCCCTACGAGCAGTACTTC. Translating it yields CASSLITGTSPYEQYF.

This clonotype was observed many times. The chain joins TRBV20-1 to TRBJ1-3; no definite D call. The germline CDR1 and CDR2 sequences are DFQATT and SNEGSKA (reference sequence). This CDR3 region has 16 residues. Deletions cut 0 bases from V and 0 bases from J, with 12 bases between. The CDR3 region is CSARDPGKSSGNTIYF. The CDR3 DNA follows: TGCAGTGCTAGAGATCCCGGGAAGAGCTCTGGAAACACCATATATTTT.

The V gene is TRBV9, the J gene TRBJ2-3; D unresolved. This CDR3 spans 13 amino acids. The V gene lost 2 bases and the J gene lost 4 bases, with 8 bases spanning the gap. Looked up from germline, CDR1 is SGDLS and CDR2 is YYNGEE. The DNA for the CDR3 is TGTGCCAGCAGCGTCGTATGGGCAGATACGCAGTATTTT. It yields the protein CASSVVWADTQYF. Looking up the rest from reference TRBV9 and TRBJ2-3 gives the full variable domain: DSGVTQTPKHLITATGQRVTLRCSPRSGDLSVYWYQQSLDQGLQFLIQYYNGEERAKGNILERFSAQQFPDLHSELNLSSLELGDSALYFCASSVVWADTQYFGPGTRLTVL.

The table lists this clonotype with many counts. The CDR3 coding sequence is TGTGCCAGCAGTTTAAGAGGGCCGGGCGGCAATCAGCCCCAGCATTTT. Translated, it gives CASSLRGPGGNQPQHF. This chain uses TRBV12-3 or TRBV12-4 with TRBJ1-5; no reliable D call. The CDR3 contains 16 residues. The V gene lost 2 bases and the J gene lost 2 bases, with 13 bases spanning the gap.

This clonotype was detected ten times or more. The CDR3 loop is CSAAPYEGTGETQYF. In nucleotides, the CDR3 is TGCAGTGCTGCCCCCTACGAGGGGACTGGAGAGACCCAGTACTTC. This chain joins TRBV20-1 and TRBJ2-5, with D tentatively TRBD2 (6 bases). The CDR3 is 15 residues long. V lost 5 bases and J lost 4, with 20 bases in between. CDR1 and CDR2 (germline): DFQATT, SNEGSKA (reference sequence).

In this sample, this clonotype turned up many times. The rearrangement links TRBV5-6 to TRBJ1-1; unclear D gene. Trimming shortened V by 0 bases and J by 2 bases, and 14 bases separated the two germline ends. Looked up from germline, CDR1 is SGHDT and CDR2 is YYEEEE. The CDR3 totals 16 residues. The CDR3 protein is CASSLARSAINTEAFF. CDR3 nucleotides: TGTGCCAGCAGCTTGGCGAGATCGGCTATAAACACTGAAGCTTTCTTT.

The rearrangement links TRBV12-3 or TRBV12-4 to TRBJ2-7; a weak D match, TRBD2 (5 bases). The V end lost 4 bases, the J end lost 7 bases, and 11 bases lay between the germline ends. The CDR3 has 12 amino acids. DNA of the CDR3: TGTGCCAGCAGTTCTGATCCGGGGGAGCAGTACTTC. Protein product: CASSSDPGEQYF.

Ten or more counts support this clonotype. V is TRBV5-5 and J is TRBJ2-5; TRBD2 matches at 12 bases. The germline V gene encodes CDR1 SGHKS and CDR2 YYEKEE (reference sequence). There are 15 residues in the CDR3. V lost 7 bases, J lost 2 bases, and 6 bases stayed unmatched. CDR3 protein: CASGPGLAGQETQYF. CDR3 coding DNA: TGTGCCAGCGGCCCGGGACTAGCGGGTCAAGAGACCCAGTACTTC.

This clonotype was detected many times. The chain couples TRBV2 to TRBJ2-3; D unresolved. The CDR3 spans 13 residues. In germline, CDR1 is SNHLY, CDR2 FYNNEI. V was trimmed by 5 bases and J by 2 bases, leaving 8 bases between them. The CDR3 nucleotides are TGTGCCAGCAGTTCCACTTACACAGATACGCAGTATTTT. Its protein product is CASSSTYTDTQYF.

This clonotype showed up many times. The chain recombines TRBV5-1 with TRBJ2-5; 12 positions match TRBD2. Germline-derived CDR1 and CDR2 are SGHRS and YFSETQ. The CDR3 has 16 amino acids. The junction had 8 bases not matched to a gene; V was cut back by 3 bases and J by 5 bases. The CDR3 loop reads CASSWTTSGGTETQYF. DNA for the CDR3: TGCGCCAGCAGCTGGACGACTAGCGGGGGCACGGAGACCCAGTACTTC.

This clonotype appeared many times. The gene calls are TRBV15 and TRBJ1-4; the D is unclear. This CDR3 has 15 amino acids. V shed 1 base and J shed 3 bases, with 9 bases lying between them. The germline V gene encodes CDR1 LNHNV and CDR2 YYDKDF (reference sequence). The chain's CDR3 is CATSRGDGANEKLFF. In DNA, the CDR3 is TGTGCCACCAGCAGAGGAGATGGGGCTAATGAAAAACTGTTTTTT.

This clonotype was counted at least ten times. This sequence joins TRBV7-2 and TRBJ2-3; the D gene is possibly TRBD1 (5 bases). Germline V lookup: CDR1 SGHTA, CDR2 FQGNSA. V dropped 7 bases and J dropped 1 base, with 15 bases sitting between them. The CDR3 consists of 15 residues. This chain's CDR3 is CASTFLGARTDTQYF. In nucleotides, the CDR3 is TGTGCCAGCACGTTTTTAGGGGCACGCACAGATACGCAGTATTTT.

The table lists this clonotype with many counts. The chain links TRBV28 to TRBJ2-3; D call uncertain. Germline lookup yields CDR1 MDHEN and CDR2 SYDVKM. This CDR3 is 15 amino acids long. V lost 3 bases and J lost 3, with 13 bases in between. CDR3 DNA: TGTGCCAGCAGTTTCTTCCGAGAAAGGACAGATACGCAGTATTTT. As protein: CASSFFRERTDTQYF.

This clonotype was recorded at least ten times. This chain links TRBV5-1 with TRBJ1-2, with TRBD1 identical over 7 bases. V shed 1 base and J 6 bases; nucleotides not matched to a gene: 9. CDR1 is SGHRS and CDR2 is YFSETQ in the germline V gene. The CDR3 sequence is 15 residues long. The CDR3 spells CASSLQEGAGNGYTF. The CDR3 DNA sequence: TGCGCCAGCAGCTTGCAAGAGGGGGCTGGGAATGGCTACACCTTC.

This clonotype was seen at least ten times. The gene calls are TRBV3-1 and TRBJ2-1, with unresolved D. V lost 1 base to trimming and J lost 6 bases, with 7 bases between them. The CDR3 is made up of 13 amino acids. Per the germline V gene, CDR1 is LGHDT and CDR2 is YNNKEL (reference sequence). The CDR3 reads CASSQGQINEQFF. The CDR3 DNA reads TGTGCCAGCAGCCAAGGCCAGATCAATGAGCAGTTCTTC.

This clonotype appeared many times. The chain couples TRBV12-3 or TRBV12-4 to TRBJ1-4; possible D gene TRBD1, 5 bases. The V end was cut by 3 bases, the J end by 7 bases, with 9 bases between. The CDR3 totals 13 residues. CDR3 region: CASSFGGGEKLFF. Written as DNA, the CDR3 is TGTGCCAGCAGTTTCGGGGGGGGTGAAAAACTGTTTTTT.

This clonotype has a count of ten or more. V and J are TRBV9 and TRBJ1-2; TRBD1 agrees at 12 bases. Trimming at V came to 5 bases and at J to 9 bases, leaving 8 bases not matched to a gene. Germline values: CDR1 SGDLS, CDR2 YYNGEE. The CDR3 is 14 amino acids. CDR3 amino acids: CASRDPGQGASYTF. Written as DNA, the CDR3 is TGTGCCAGCAGAGACCCGGGACAGGGGGCCAGCTACACCTTC. The full variable domain, in which reference TRBV9 and TRBJ1-2 provide the parts outside the CDR3, is DSGVTQTPKHLITATGQRVTLRCSPRSGDLSVYWYQQSLDQGLQFLIQYYNGEERAKGNILERFSAQQFPDLHSELNLSSLELGDSALYFCASRDPGQGASYTFGSGTRLTVV.

This clonotype was counted ten times or more. The rearrangement uses TRBV20-1 and TRBJ1-2; D perhaps matches TRBD1 (6 bases). Germline V gene lookup returns CDR1 DFQATT and CDR2 SNEGSKA (reference sequence). The CDR3 totals 14 residues. Trimming stripped 6 bases from V and 7 bases from J, with 21 bases between. The CDR3, as DNA: TGCAGTGCCGGAGGTCGTCCGGTCAGGGGTGGCTACACCTTC. It specifies CSAGGRPVRGGYTF.

This clonotype was seen only a few times. The chain joins TRBV19 to TRBJ2-2, with D perhaps being TRBD1 or TRBD2 (5 bases each). Germline CDR1 is LNHDA and CDR2 is SQIVND (reference sequence). The CDR3 is 17 residues long. Deletions cut 5 bases from V and 0 bases from J, with 16 bases between. DNA for the CDR3: TGTGCCAGTAGTTGGGGGAACCGGGCCGCGAACACCGGGGAGCTGTTTTTT. It encodes CASSWGNRAANTGELFF.

This clonotype was seen at least ten times. The chain carries TRBV28 and TRBJ1-6, with 9 bases lining up with TRBD1. The J segment lost 5 bases and the V segment lost 5 bases, leaving 4 bases of the junction unmatched. This CDR3 is 15 amino acids long. Germline CDR1 MDHEN, CDR2 SYDVKM. The CDR3 loop is CASSTGGGNNSPLHF. As DNA, the CDR3 is TGTGCCAGCAGTACAGGGGGCGGGAATAATTCACCCCTCCACTTT.

This clonotype was seen many times. The chain uses TRBV24-1 and TRBJ2-3; D unclear. CDR1 is KGHDR, CDR2 SFDVKD, per germline. The CDR3 has 13 residues. Trimming cost V 4 bases and J 0 bases, with 4 bases left between them. CDR3 sequence: CATSEQSTDTQYF. CDR3 in DNA: TGTGCCACCAGTGAGCAGAGCACAGATACGCAGTATTTT.

This clonotype was seen more than once but under ten times. A much more abundant neighbour one base away suggests this may be a read error. The V call is TRBV20-1, the J call TRBJ2-7, with 7 bases lining up with TRBD2. V shed 4 bases and J 7 bases; nucleotides not matched to a gene: 7. Looked up from germline, CDR1 is DFQATT and CDR2 is SNEGSKA (reference sequence). CDR3 length: 12 amino acids. The CDR3 nucleotides are TGCAGTGCTACTAGCGGCTCCAAAGAGCAGTACTTC. This codes for CSATSGSKEQYF.

This clonotype was seen repeatedly, ten times or more. The chain links TRBV20-1 to TRBJ2-2; D is undetermined. CDR1 and CDR2 from the germline V gene are DFQATT and SNEGSKA (reference sequence). CDR3 size: 12 residues. V was pared by 3 bases and J by 7 bases, with 9 bases between. The CDR3 sequence: CSARAGVGELFF. In DNA form, the CDR3 reads TGCAGTGCTAGGGCAGGTGTCGGGGAGCTGTTTTTT.

This clonotype was seen ten or more times. The gene calls are TRBV7-6 and TRBJ2-5; 9 positions agree with TRBD2. CDR1 and CDR2 (germline): SGHVS, FNYEAQ. Trimming removed 2 bases from V and 4 bases from J; junction bases left unmatched: 2. The length of the CDR3 is 14 residues. For the CDR3, the DNA is TGTGCCAGCAGCTTAAATAGCGGGAGAGAGACCCAGTACTTC. As protein: CASSLNSGRETQYF.